These 31 T cell receptor beta chains were all obtained from the same sample, sequenced in a study of shared clonotypes between healthy human individuals. TCRdb's copy holds only in-frame clones and misses some; the assay was immunoSEQ multiplex PCR. Of 2 million to 2.5 million clones listed, approximately 90% are singletons. What was sequenced was naive CD4+ T cells from PBMCs. Sample subset: CD45RA+ positively selected. The receptor set was obtained from a young man in good health. Some clones in this sample may be carry-over from other donors' samples.

A note on this clone: This sample also contains other DNA sequences that code for the same CDR3. This chain uses TRBV28 with TRBJ2-7; 11 bases fit TRBD2. Germline CDR1 is MDHEN and CDR2 is SYDVKM. Unmatched junction bases numbered 5, after V lost 6 bases and J lost 1 base. The length of the CDR3 is 15 residues. The DNA of the CDR3 is TGTGCCAGCAGCCTGGGACTAGCGGATTCCTACGAGCAGTACTTC. It encodes CASSLGLADSYEQYF.

The chain combines TRBV9 with TRBJ1-3, with D hard to call. CDR1 is SGDLS and CDR2 is YYNGEE in the germline V gene. V shed 3 bases and J shed 7 bases, with 8 bases lying between them. There are 12 residues in the CDR3. The CDR3 region is CASSANRNTIYF. As DNA, the CDR3 is TGTGCCAGCAGCGCAAACCGGAACACCATATATTTT. Full variable domain (rest looked up from reference TRBV9 and TRBJ1-3): DSGVTQTPKHLITATGQRVTLRCSPRSGDLSVYWYQQSLDQGLQFLIQYYNGEERAKGNILERFSAQQFPDLHSELNLSSLELGDSALYFCASSANRNTIYFGEGSWLTVV.

Details on this clone: This sample includes further DNA sequences coding for the same CDR3. The chain uses TRBV7-2 and TRBJ1-2; D is unclear. The CDR3 sequence is 12 residues long. Germline CDR1 reads SGHTA; CDR2 reads FQGNSA. V lost 3 bases and J lost 3, with 5 bases in between. The CDR3 reads CASSLGHYGYTF. The CDR3 bases are TGTGCCAGCAGCTTGGGTCACTATGGCTACACCTTC.

The CDR3 coding sequence is TGTGCCTCCCGTAGTGGGCTTTATAACTATGGCTACACCTTC. Translation gives CASRSGLYNYGYTF. The chain uses TRBV10-3 and TRBJ1-2; no clear D gene. The germline CDR1 and CDR2 sequences are ENHRY and SYGVKD. Trimming removed 11 bases from V and 1 base from J, with 17 bases in between. CDR3 length: 14 residues.

This sequence joins TRBV10-3 and TRBJ1-1, with a possible D match to TRBD1 (5 bases). Trimming cost V 2 bases and J 10 bases, with 14 bases left between them. CDR1 and CDR2 (germline): ENHRY, SYGVKD. The CDR3 runs to 13 residues. CDR3 DNA sequence: TGTGCCATCAGTGAGATTGGGGGAATTGGAGCTTTCTTT. Translating gives CAISEIGGIGAFF.

The CDR3 bases are TGTGCCAGCAGCATCCAGGTGGGCACTGAAGCTTTCTTT. Amino acid sequence: CASSIQVGTEAFF. V usage is TRBV28 and J usage is TRBJ1-1; D is uncertain. CDR3 length: 13 amino acids. V lost 6 bases and J lost 4, with 12 bases in between. CDR1 is MDHEN and CDR2 is SYDVKM in the germline V gene.

As regards this clone: Additional DNA sequences in this sample encode the identical CDR3. The gene calls are TRBV9 and TRBJ2-2; D might be TRBD1 (5 bases). Trimming removed 0 bases at V and 2 bases at J, with 8 bases between. CDR3 length: 15 residues. The germline CDR1 and CDR2 sequences are SGDLS and YYNGEE. The CDR3: CASSVGGANTGELFF. DNA of the CDR3: TGTGCCAGCAGCGTAGGTGGGGCTAACACCGGGGAGCTGTTTTTT.

The chain has TRBV6-5 and TRBJ1-1, with 8 bases aligning to TRBD1. Germline-derived CDR1 and CDR2 are MNHEY and SVGAGI. This CDR3 has 13 residues. J was trimmed by 0 bases and V by 7 bases; bases with no gene match: 1. CDR3 residues: CASKDRVNTEAFF. In DNA form, the CDR3 reads TGTGCCAGCAAGGACAGGGTGAACACTGAAGCTTTCTTT.

The chain links TRBV9 to TRBJ2-7, with TRBD2 identical over 7 bases. The CDR3 length is 14 residues. V was clipped by 0 bases and J by 6 bases; unmatched bases: 6. Germline assignment: CDR1 SGDLS and CDR2 YYNGEE. CDR3 nucleotide sequence: TGTGCCAGCAGCGTAGTCGGGGGGATAAGCGAGCAGTACTTC. Translation gives CASSVVGGISEQYF.

V usage is TRBV15 and J usage is TRBJ2-2; D may be TRBD2 (7 bases). This CDR3 is 15 amino acids long. Trimming pared 7 bases from V and 4 bases from J, leaving 16 bases between. In germline, CDR1 is LNHNV, CDR2 YYDKDF (reference sequence). The CDR3 loop is CATIPGGRGTGELFF. DNA of the CDR3: TGTGCCACCATTCCCGGGGGGCGAGGCACCGGGGAGCTGTTTTTT. The complete variable domain, with remaining parts taken from reference TRBV15 and TRBJ2-2, reads DAMVIQNPRYQVTQFGKPVTLSCSQTLNHNVMYWYQQKSSQAPKLLFHYYDKDFNNEADTPDNFQSRRPNTSFCFLDIRSPGLGDTAMYLCATIPGGRGTGELFFGEGSRLTVL.

The count of this clone is one. The chain couples TRBV5-1 to TRBJ1-1, with D perhaps matching TRBD1 (6 bases). Trimming took off 6 bases at V and 1 base at J, with 13 bases between the two ends. The CDR3 is made up of 14 amino acids. CDR1 is SGHRS, CDR2 YFSETQ, per germline. In DNA, the CDR3 is TGCGCCAGCATGGGGGGCATTGGGAACACTGAAGCTTTCTTT. Translation gives CASMGGIGNTEAFF.

The J gene is TRBJ1-2, the V gene TRBV7-3; D remains ambiguous. Germline lookup yields CDR1 SGHTA and CDR2 FQGTGA. There are 17 residues in the CDR3. Trimming took off 0 bases at V and 4 bases at J, with 18 bases between the two ends. CDR3 protein: CASSLTGSPLSGYGYTF. CDR3 in DNA: TGTGCCAGCAGCTTAACGGGCTCGCCCCTATCGGGCTATGGCTACACCTTC. Looking up the rest from reference TRBV7-3 and TRBJ1-2 gives the full variable domain: GAGVSQTPSNKVTEKGKYVELRCDPISGHTALYWYRQSLGQGPEFLIYFQGTGAADDSGLPNDRFFAVRPEGSVSTLKIQRTERGDSAVYLCASSLTGSPLSGYGYTFGSGTRLTVV.

The chain employs TRBV4-1 and TRBJ1-5; 7 nucleotides align to TRBD1. The CDR3 covers 14 residues. V was pared by 5 bases and J by 7 bases, with 8 bases of the junction left unmatched. Looked up from germline, CDR1 is MGHRA and CDR2 is YSYEKL. The CDR3 DNA sequence: TGCGCCAGCAGCTCGGACAGGCTGAGGCAGCCCCAGCATTTT. Encoded protein: CASSSDRLRQPQHF.

This chain connects TRBV6-5 to TRBJ2-6; D possibly corresponds to TRBD1 (6 bases). Trimming pared 5 bases from V and 2 bases from J, leaving 7 bases between. The CDR3 is 14 amino acids. Germline V gene data show CDR1 as MNHEY and CDR2 as SVGAGI. This CDR3 is CASSTGPGANVLTF. CDR3 coding DNA: TGTGCCAGCAGTACAGGGCCTGGGGCCAACGTCCTGACTTTC.

This CDR3 reads CASSLKATGTASYEQYF. The CDR3 bases are TGCGCCAGCAGCCTAAAAGCTACCGGGACAGCCTCCTACGAGCAGTACTTC. The gene calls are TRBV4-1 and TRBJ2-7, with TRBD1 identical over 7 bases. CDR3 length: 17 residues. Germline V gene sequence: CDR1 MGHRA, CDR2 YSYEKL. The V and J ends lost 4 bases and 0 bases, in that order; junction bases with no gene match: 12.

This chain links TRBV27 with TRBJ1-5; no clear D gene. The V end was cut by 7 bases, the J end by 3 bases, with 19 bases between. The germline V gene has CDR1 MNHEY and CDR2 SMNVEV (reference sequence). CDR3 length: 16 amino acids. CDR3 in amino acids: CASKEMGTLHNQPQHF. In DNA, the CDR3 is TGTGCCAGCAAGGAAATGGGCACACTGCACAATCAGCCCCAGCATTTT.

This clone has only one observation. The chain uses TRBV28 and TRBJ2-3; D not resolved. The germline V gene encodes CDR1 MDHEN and CDR2 SYDVKM. CDR3 length: 13 amino acids. Trimming removed 4 bases at V and 5 bases at J, with 10 bases between. The CDR3 coding sequence is TGTGCCAGCAGTTCAACTCCCGTAGATACGCAGTATTTT. It encodes CASSSTPVDTQYF.

This clone was seen a single time. V gene TRBV7-2 combines with J gene TRBJ1-4; TRBD1 matches 8 bases. CDR1 SGHTA and CDR2 FQGNSA come from the germline V gene. This CDR3 comprises 19 residues. V lost 5 bases, J lost 2 bases, and 16 bases stayed unmatched. CDR3 sequence (DNA): TGTGCCAGCAGCCATAACAAGGCACAGGGGGGAGCGACTAATGAAAAACTGTTTTTT. Amino acid sequence: CASSHNKAQGGATNEKLFF.

This rearrangement joins TRBV5-1 to TRBJ1-5; perhaps TRBD1 as D (6 bases). The germline V gene has CDR1 SGHRS and CDR2 YFSETQ. The CDR3 has 15 residues. Trimming removed 4 bases from V and 4 bases from J, with 15 bases in between. CDR3 sequence reads: CASSPSGGLNQPQHF. The DNA of the CDR3 is TGCGCCAGCAGCCCTAGCGGGGGGCTTAATCAGCCCCAGCATTTT.

The J gene is TRBJ2-1, the V gene TRBV7-9; D might be TRBD1 or TRBD2, each matching 5 bases. Germline-derived CDR1 and CDR2 are SEHNR and FQNEAQ (reference sequence). V shed 5 bases and J shed 2 bases, with 16 bases lying between them. The CDR3 extends over 16 amino acids. Here the CDR3 reads CASSVIRQGPYNEQFF. The CDR3 DNA follows: TGTGCCAGCAGCGTCATTCGGCAGGGACCCTACAATGAGCAGTTCTTC.

The chain joins TRBV30 to TRBJ1-5; no firm D call. V was pared by 1 base and J by 4 bases, with 11 bases between. The CDR3 has 14 amino acids. Germline CDR1 is GTSNPN and CDR2 is SVGIG (reference sequence). CDR3 nucleotide sequence: TGTGCCTGGAGTGCGACGGCCCTTAATCAGCCCCAGCATTTT. It is translated as CAWSATALNQPQHF.

This clone has a handful of counts. The rearrangement links TRBV27 to TRBJ1-5, with unresolved D. This CDR3 has 14 residues. V was pared by 4 bases and J by 4 bases, with 11 bases between. CDR1 is MNHEY, CDR2 SMNVEV, per germline (reference sequence). The CDR3 reads CASSSRRENQPQHF. CDR3 DNA: TGTGCCAGCAGTTCTCGACGGGAGAATCAGCCCCAGCATTTT.

The genes are TRBV27 and TRBJ2-3; tentative D call: TRBD2 (6 bases). Per the germline V gene, CDR1 is MNHEY and CDR2 is SMNVEV (reference sequence). This CDR3 spans 15 amino acids. Trimming pared 7 bases from V and 3 bases from J, leaving 17 bases between. The CDR3 loop is CASIPLGGTTDTQYF. CDR3 bases: TGTGCCAGCATTCCACTAGGCGGGACGACAGATACGCAGTATTTT.

The chain has TRBV9 and TRBJ2-1; possibly TRBD2 for D (5 bases). CDR1 and CDR2 (germline): SGDLS, YYNGEE. CDR3 length equals 15 residues. The germline V and J ends were trimmed by 1 base and 7 bases, with 15 bases remaining between them. The CDR3 spells CASSVLGSRANEQFF. The CDR3 nucleotides are TGTGCCAGCAGCGTATTGGGGAGTCGGGCGAATGAGCAGTTCTTC.

As for this clone: The same CDR3 is also encoded by other DNA sequences in this sample. The rearrangement uses TRBV28 and TRBJ2-7; unclear D gene. This CDR3 is built from 13 residues. Trimming removed 4 bases at V and 0 bases at J, with 7 bases between. In germline, CDR1 is MDHEN, CDR2 SYDVKM. CDR3 residues: CASSSPVSYEQYF. The CDR3 coding sequence is TGTGCCAGCAGTTCTCCAGTCTCCTACGAGCAGTACTTC.

The chain has TRBV6-5 and TRBJ2-7; TRBD2 matches 13 bases. The CDR3 extends over 15 amino acids. V shed 2 bases, J shed 9 bases, and the junction held 7 bases outside the gene matches. Looked up from germline, CDR1 is MNHEY and CDR2 is SVGAGI. CDR3 in DNA: TGTGCCAGCAGTTACGATGGACTAGCGGGAGTAGGGCAGTACTTC. This translates into CASSYDGLAGVGQYF.

V usage is TRBV6-5 and J usage is TRBJ1-1; a weak D match, TRBD1 (5 bases). Germline CDR1 MNHEY, CDR2 SVGAGI. V lost 5 bases and J 5 bases, leaving 12 bases between the germline ends. This CDR3 comprises 13 residues. The CDR3 DNA reads as TGTGCCAGCAGTAGGGCAGGGAGGACTGAAGCTTTCTTT. Encoded protein: CASSRAGRTEAFF.

This rearrangement joins TRBV6-1 to TRBJ2-1, with D possibly being TRBD1 or TRBD2 (6 bases each). The length of the CDR3 is 14 residues. Deletions cut 6 bases from V and 6 bases from J, with 15 bases between. CDR1 and CDR2 from the germline V gene are MNHNS and SASEGT. The CDR3 nucleotides read TGTGCCAGCAGGGCGGGACACCTAGGCAATGAGCAGTTCTTC. This translates into CASRAGHLGNEQFF.

The chain couples TRBV7-2 to TRBJ2-2, with D unclear. The germline V and J ends were trimmed by 1 base and 7 bases, with 13 bases remaining between them. In germline, CDR1 is SGHTA, CDR2 FQGNSA. The CDR3 sequence is 15 residues long. The CDR3 spells CASSLGLGSDGELFF. CDR3 nucleotide sequence: TGTGCCAGCAGCTTAGGCTTAGGTTCGGACGGGGAGCTGTTTTTT. The variable domain in full, with the rest retrieved from reference TRBV7-2 and TRBJ2-2, is GAGVSQSPSNKVTEKGKDVELRCDPISGHTALYWYRQSLGQGLEFLIYFQGNSAPDKSGLPSDRFSAERTGGSVSTLTIQRTQQEDSAVYLCASSLGLGSDGELFFGEGSRLTVL.

The V and J genes are TRBV5-4 and TRBJ2-5, with 11 bases identical to TRBD2. Per germline, CDR1 SGHNT and CDR2 YYREEE (reference sequence). This CDR3 is built from 15 residues. Losses at the gene ends were 4 bases for V and 2 bases for J; bases not matched to a gene: 4. CDR3 DNA: TGTGCCAGCAGCCCTCGACTAGCGGGACAAGAGACCCAGTACTTC. Translation gives CASSPRLAGQETQYF. The full variable domain, in which reference TRBV5-4 and TRBJ2-5 provide the parts outside the CDR3, is ETGVTQSPTHLIKTRGQQVTLRCSSQSGHNTVSWYQQALGQGPQFIFQYYREEENGRGNFPPRFSGLQFPNYSSELNVNALELDDSALYLCASSPRLAGQETQYFGPGTRLLVL.

This chain uses TRBV5-1 with TRBJ2-5, with D possibly matching TRBD2 (6 bases). CDR3 size: 16 residues. CDR1 is SGHRS and CDR2 is YFSETQ in the germline V gene. The germline V and J ends were trimmed by 4 bases and 1 base, with 17 bases remaining between them. The CDR3 nucleotides read TGCGCCAGCAGCCGGGGCGGGACTCAGATCCAAGAGACCCAGTACTTC. Protein: CASSRGGTQIQETQYF.